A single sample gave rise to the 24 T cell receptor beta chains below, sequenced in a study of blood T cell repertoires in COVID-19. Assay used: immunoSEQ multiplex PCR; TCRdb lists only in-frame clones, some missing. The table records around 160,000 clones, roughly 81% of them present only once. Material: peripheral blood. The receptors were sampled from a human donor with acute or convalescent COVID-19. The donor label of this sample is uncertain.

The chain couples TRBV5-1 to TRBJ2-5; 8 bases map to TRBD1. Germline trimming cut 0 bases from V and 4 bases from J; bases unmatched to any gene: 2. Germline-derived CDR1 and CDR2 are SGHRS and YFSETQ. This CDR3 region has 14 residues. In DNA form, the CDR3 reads TGCGCCAGCAGCTTGGGGGACAGGCTAGAGACCCAGTACTTC. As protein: CASSLGDRLETQYF.

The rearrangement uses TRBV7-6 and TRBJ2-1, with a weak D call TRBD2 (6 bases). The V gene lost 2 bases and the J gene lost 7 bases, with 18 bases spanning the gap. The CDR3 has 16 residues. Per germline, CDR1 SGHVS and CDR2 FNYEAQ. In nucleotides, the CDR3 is TGTGCCAGCAGCTTACGGACTGGGACTCTGCGGAATGAGCAGTTCTTC. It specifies CASSLRTGTLRNEQFF.

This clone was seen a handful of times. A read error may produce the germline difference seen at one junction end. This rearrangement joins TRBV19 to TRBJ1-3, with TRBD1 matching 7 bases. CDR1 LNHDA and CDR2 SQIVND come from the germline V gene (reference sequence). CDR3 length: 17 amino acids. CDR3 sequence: CASSSTGAGLSRNTIYF. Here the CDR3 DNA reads TGTGCCAGTAGTTCAACAGGGGCCGGACTCTCTCGAAACACCATATATTTT.

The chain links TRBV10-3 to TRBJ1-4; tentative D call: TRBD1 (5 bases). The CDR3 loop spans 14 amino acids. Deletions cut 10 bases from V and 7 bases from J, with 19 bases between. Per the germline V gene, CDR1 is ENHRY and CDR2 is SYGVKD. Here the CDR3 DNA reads TGTGCCACCCAAGGGCAGGTCGGGGGTGAAAAACTGTTTTTT. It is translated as CATQGQVGGEKLFF.

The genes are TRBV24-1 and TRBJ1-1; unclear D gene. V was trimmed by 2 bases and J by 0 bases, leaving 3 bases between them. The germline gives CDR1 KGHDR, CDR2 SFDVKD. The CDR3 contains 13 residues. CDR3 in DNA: TGTGCCACCAGTGATTCTATGAACACTGAAGCTTTCTTT. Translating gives CATSDSMNTEAFF.

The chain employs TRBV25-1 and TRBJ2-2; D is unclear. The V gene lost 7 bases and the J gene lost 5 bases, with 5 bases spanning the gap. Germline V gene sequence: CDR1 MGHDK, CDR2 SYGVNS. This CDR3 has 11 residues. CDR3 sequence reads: CASTYTGELFF. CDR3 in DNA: TGTGCCAGCACTTATACCGGGGAGCTGTTTTTT. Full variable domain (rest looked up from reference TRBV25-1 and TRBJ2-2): EADIYQTPRYLVIGTGKKITLECSQTMGHDKMYWYQQDPGMELHLIHYSYGVNSTEKGDLSSESTVSRIRTEHFPLTLESARPSHTSQYLCASTYTGELFFGEGSRLTVL.

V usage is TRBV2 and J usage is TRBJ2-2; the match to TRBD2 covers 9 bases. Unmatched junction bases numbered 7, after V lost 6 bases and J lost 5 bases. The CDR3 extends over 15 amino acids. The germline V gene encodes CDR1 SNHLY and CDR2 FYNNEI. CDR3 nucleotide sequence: TGTGCCAGCAGAGGCCTAGCGGGGATGACCGGGGAGCTGTTTTTT. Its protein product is CASRGLAGMTGELFF.

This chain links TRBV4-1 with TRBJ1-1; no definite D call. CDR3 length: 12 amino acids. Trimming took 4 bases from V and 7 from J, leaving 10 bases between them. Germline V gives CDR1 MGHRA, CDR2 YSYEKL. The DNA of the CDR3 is TGCGCCAGCAGCCCCAACGGAGATGAAGCTTTCTTT. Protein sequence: CASSPNGDEAFF.

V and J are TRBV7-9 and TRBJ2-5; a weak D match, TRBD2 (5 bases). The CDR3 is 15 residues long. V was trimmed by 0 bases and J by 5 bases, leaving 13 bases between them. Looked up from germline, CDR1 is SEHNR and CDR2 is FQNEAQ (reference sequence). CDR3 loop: CASSLAEVSAETQYF. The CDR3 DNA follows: TGTGCCAGCAGCTTAGCGGAGGTATCAGCGGAGACCCAGTACTTC.

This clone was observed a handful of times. The CDR3 here is CAISLDTSADTQYF. DNA of the CDR3: TGTGCCATCAGTCTGGACACTTCTGCAGATACGCAGTATTTT. The genes are TRBV10-3 and TRBJ2-3; possibly TRBD1 for D (5 bases). V lost 5 bases and J 4 bases, leaving 13 bases between the germline ends. The germline CDR1 and CDR2 sequences are ENHRY and SYGVKD. The CDR3 is made up of 14 amino acids.

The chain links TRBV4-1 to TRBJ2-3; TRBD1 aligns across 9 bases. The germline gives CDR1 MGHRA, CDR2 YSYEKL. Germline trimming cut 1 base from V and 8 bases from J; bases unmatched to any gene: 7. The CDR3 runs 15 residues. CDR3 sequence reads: CASSQAPDRGFTQYF. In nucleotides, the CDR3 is TGCGCCAGCAGCCAAGCCCCGGACAGGGGATTTACGCAGTATTTT.

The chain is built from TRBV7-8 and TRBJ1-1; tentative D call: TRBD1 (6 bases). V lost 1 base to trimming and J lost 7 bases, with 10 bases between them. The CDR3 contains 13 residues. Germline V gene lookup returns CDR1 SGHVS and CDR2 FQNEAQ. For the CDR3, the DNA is TGTGCCAGCAGCTTAGAGGGGGATGGTGAAGCTTTCTTT. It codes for CASSLEGDGEAFF.

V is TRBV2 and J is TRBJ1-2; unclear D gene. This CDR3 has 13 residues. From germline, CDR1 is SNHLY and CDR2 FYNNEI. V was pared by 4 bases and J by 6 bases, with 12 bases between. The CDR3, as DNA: TGTGCCAGCAGTGCTCGGGGAGCCAATGGCTACACCTTC. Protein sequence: CASSARGANGYTF.

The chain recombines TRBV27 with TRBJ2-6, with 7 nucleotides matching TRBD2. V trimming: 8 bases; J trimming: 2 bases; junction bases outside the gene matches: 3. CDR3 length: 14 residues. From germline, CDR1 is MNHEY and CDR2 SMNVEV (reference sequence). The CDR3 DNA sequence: TGTGCCAGCCTGGCGGGGGCTGGGGCCAACGTCCTGACTTTC. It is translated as CASLAGAGANVLTF.

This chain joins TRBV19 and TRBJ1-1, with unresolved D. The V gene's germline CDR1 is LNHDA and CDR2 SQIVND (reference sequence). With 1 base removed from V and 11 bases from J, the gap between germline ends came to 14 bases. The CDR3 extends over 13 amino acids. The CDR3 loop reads CASSIATPSRAFF. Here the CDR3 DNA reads TGTGCCAGTAGTATAGCTACGCCATCCCGGGCTTTCTTT.

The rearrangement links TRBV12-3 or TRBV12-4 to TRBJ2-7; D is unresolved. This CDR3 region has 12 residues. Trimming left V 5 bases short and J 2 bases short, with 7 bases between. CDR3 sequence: CASSPPTYEQYF. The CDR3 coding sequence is TGTGCCAGCAGTCCCCCTACCTACGAGCAGTACTTC.

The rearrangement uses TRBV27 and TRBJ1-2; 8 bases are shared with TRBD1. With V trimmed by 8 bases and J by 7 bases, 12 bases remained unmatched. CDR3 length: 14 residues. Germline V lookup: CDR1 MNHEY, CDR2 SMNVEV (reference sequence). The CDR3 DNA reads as TGTGCCAGCGGGAGGGGACAGGCCGGTCTTGGCTACACCTTC. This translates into CASGRGQAGLGYTF.

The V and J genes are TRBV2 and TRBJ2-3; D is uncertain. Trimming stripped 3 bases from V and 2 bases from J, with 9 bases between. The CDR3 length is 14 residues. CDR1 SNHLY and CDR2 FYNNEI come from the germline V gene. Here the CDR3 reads CASSDYLLTDTQYF. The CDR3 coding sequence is TGTGCCAGCAGTGACTACCTCCTCACAGATACGCAGTATTTT.

The CDR3 sequence is CASSPTTVHQPLNSPLHF. CDR3 bases: TGTGCCAGCTCACCAACGACAGTCCATCAACCCCTCAATTCACCCCTCCACTTT. The genes are TRBV18 and TRBJ1-6, with D possibly matching TRBD1 (5 bases). Germline V gene data show CDR1 as KGHSH and CDR2 as LQKENI. The CDR3 length is 18 residues. The V gene lost 2 bases and the J gene lost 7 bases, with 21 bases spanning the gap.

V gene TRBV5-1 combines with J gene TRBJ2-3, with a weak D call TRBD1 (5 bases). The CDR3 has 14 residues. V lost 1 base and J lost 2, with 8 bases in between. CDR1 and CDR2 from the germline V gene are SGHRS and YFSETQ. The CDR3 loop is CASSLMDNTDTQYF. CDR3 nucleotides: TGCGCCAGCAGCTTGATGGACAACACAGATACGCAGTATTTT.

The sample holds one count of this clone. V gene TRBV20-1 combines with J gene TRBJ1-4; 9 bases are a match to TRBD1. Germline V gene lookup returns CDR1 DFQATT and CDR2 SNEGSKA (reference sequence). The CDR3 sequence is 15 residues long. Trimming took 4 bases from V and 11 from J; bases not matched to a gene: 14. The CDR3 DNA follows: TGCAGTGCTATTGACTCGGACAGGGGCTTCGCGAAACTGTTTTTT. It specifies CSAIDSDRGFAKLFF.

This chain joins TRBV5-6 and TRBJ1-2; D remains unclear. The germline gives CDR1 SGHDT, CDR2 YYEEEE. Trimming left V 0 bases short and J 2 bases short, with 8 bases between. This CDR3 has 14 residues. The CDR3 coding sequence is TGTGCCAGCAGCTTGGTAGGGAGAAACTATGGCTACACCTTC. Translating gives CASSLVGRNYGYTF.

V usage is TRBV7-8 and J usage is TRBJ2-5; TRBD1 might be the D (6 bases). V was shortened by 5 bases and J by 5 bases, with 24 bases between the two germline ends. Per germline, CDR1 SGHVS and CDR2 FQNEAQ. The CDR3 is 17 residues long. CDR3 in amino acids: CASSPRLTGQRGETQYF. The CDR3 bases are TGTGCCAGCAGCCCCCGGTTAACAGGCCAAAGGGGGGAGACCCAGTACTTC.

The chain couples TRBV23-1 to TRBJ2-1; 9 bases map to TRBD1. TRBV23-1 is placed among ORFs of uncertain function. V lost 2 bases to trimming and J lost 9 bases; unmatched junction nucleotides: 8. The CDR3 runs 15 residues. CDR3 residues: CASSQIDRGSFEQFF. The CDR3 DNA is TGCGCCAGCAGTCAAATCGACAGGGGGAGTTTTGAGCAGTTCTTC.